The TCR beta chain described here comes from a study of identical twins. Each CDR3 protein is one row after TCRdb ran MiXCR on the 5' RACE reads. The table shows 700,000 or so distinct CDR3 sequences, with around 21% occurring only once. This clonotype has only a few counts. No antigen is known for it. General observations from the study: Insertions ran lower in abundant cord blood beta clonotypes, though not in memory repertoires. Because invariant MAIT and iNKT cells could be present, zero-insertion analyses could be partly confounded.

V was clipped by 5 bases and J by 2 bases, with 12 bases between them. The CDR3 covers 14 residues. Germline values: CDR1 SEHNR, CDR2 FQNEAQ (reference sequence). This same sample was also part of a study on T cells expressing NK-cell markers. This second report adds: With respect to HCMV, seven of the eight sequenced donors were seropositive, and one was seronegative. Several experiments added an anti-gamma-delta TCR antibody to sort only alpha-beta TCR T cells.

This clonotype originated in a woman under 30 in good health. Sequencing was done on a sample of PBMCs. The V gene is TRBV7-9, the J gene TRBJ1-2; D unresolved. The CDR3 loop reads CASSVRGQNYGYTF. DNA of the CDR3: TGTGCCAGCAGCGTAAGAGGGCAGAACTATGGCTACACCTTC.